Listed below are T cell receptor beta chains from one sample, sequenced in a study of blood T cell repertoires in COVID-19. Profiled with immunoSEQ multiplex PCR; TCRdb holds only in-frame clones, not every one. This sample has fewer than 400,000 clones; 75% to 90% occur once, and the top ten carry 3.6%. The sequenced sample was peripheral blood. The receptor source for this set is a woman under 30 with acute or convalescent COVID-19. Each CDR3 is given with its conserved first and last residue. D genes are given only for firm matches. Part of the rows lack a size; the others show once, few, many or a class for expanded clones.

>NA|NA|TRBJ2-3|TRBV5-1|17
TGCGCCAGCAGCTTGGCCTTTGACAGCCAGAGCACAGATACGCAGTATTTT
CASSLAFDSQSTDTQYF
>NA|NA|TRBJ1-4|TRBV19|14
TGTGCCAGTAGTATGACAAGCCTTAATGAAAAACTGTTTTTT
CASSMTSLNEKLFF
>TRBD1|NA|TRBJ1-5|TRBV19|14
TGTGCCAGTAGGGCACAGGGGCGCAATCAGCCCCAGCATTTT
CASRAQGRNQPQHF
>NA|NA|TRBJ1-3|TRBV6-5|14
TGTGCCAGCATGACCGGGGAGGGTAGAAACACCATATATTTT
CASMTGEGRNTIYF
>TRBD1|NA|TRBJ1-5|TRBV7-9|14
TGTGCCAGCAGCCATACAGGGGGCAATCAGCCCCAGCATTTT
CASSHTGGNQPQHF
>NA|NA|TRBJ1-5|TRBV23-1|17
TGCGCCAGCAGTCAATCCCTAACAGGGTATAGCAATCAGCCCCAGCATTTT
CASSQSLTGYSNQPQHF
>NA|NA|TRBJ2-3|TRBV6-5|15
TGTGCCAGCAGTATAGGGGGGGAACGCACAGATACGCAGTATTTT
CASSIGGERTDTQYF
>NA|NA|TRBJ2-5|TRBV9|14
TGTGCCAGCAGCGTAGGAGGGAACCAAGAGACCCAGTACTTC
CASSVGGNQETQYF
>TRBD1|NA|TRBJ2-1|TRBV14|15
TGTGCCAGCAGCCACTTATCGACAGGGGACAATGAGCAGTTCTTC
CASSHLSTGDNEQFF
>TRBD1|once|TRBJ1-5|TRBV6-1|14
TGTGCCAGCAGTGAAGGCGGCAGGGGGATGCCCCAGCATTTT
CASSEGGRGMPQHF
>NA|NA|TRBJ1-1|TRBV14|13
TGTGCCAGCAGCTTTAACAGGAACACTGAAGCTTTCTTT
CASSFNRNTEAFF
>NA|few|TRBJ1-5|TRBV19|13
TGTGCCAGTAGTGGACATAGCAATCAGCCCCAGCATTTT
CASSGHSNQPQHF
>TRBD2|once|TRBJ2-1|TRBV5-4|15
TGTGCCAGCAGCTTTGCTAGCGGGAGGGGTGATGAGCAGTTCTTC
CASSFASGRGDEQFF
>TRBD1|NA|TRBJ1-4|TRBV19|14
TGTGCCAGTAGGGGGGACAGGTGGGAAGAAAAACTGTTTTTT
CASRGDRWEEKLFF
>NA|NA|TRBJ2-1|TRBV2|14
TGTGCCAGCAGTGATATTCAGGGGTACAATGAGCAGTTCTTC
CASSDIQGYNEQFF
>NA|NA|TRBJ2-1|TRBV5-4|16
TGTGCCAGCAGCTTGGTATCCGGGGTAATCCACAATGAGCAGTTCTTC
CASSLVSGVIHNEQFF
>NA|NA|TRBJ1-1|TRBV19|14
TGTGCCAGTACCCCCGGGGGAGTCAGGGTTCCGGCTTTCTTT
CASTPGGVRVPAFF
>NA|NA|TRBJ1-5|TRBV23-1|13
TGCGCCATATTGGACTCAGAGGGTCAGCCCCAGCATTTT
CAILDSEGQPQHF
>TRBD1|NA|TRBJ2-5|TRBV19|16
TGTGCCACCTTAATAGTGGGACAGGTCTTTCAAGAGACCCAGTACTTC
CATLIVGQVFQETQYF
>TRBD1|NA|TRBJ1-2|TRBV7-3|15
TGTGCCAGCAGCCCGACAGGGGGCAGTAACTATGGCTACACCTTC
CASSPTGGSNYGYTF
>NA|NA|TRBJ1-4|TRBV5-4|13
TGTGCCAGCAGCTTGGATAGAGGTGAAAAACTGTTTTTT
CASSLDRGEKLFF
>TRBD1|NA|TRBJ1-4|TRBV12-5|19
TGTGCTAGTGGTTTGACAACGCCGGGACAGGGGTCGAAAGTTGAAAAACTGTTTTTT
CASGLTTPGQGSKVEKLFF
>TRBD1|once|TRBJ1-2|TRBV6-5|13
TGTGCCAGCAGGGACAGGGTGGGGTATGGCTACACCTTC
CASRDRVGYGYTF
>TRBD1|NA|TRBJ1-3|TRBV9|14
TGTGCCAGCAGCCCTCGACAGGGAAGGAACACCATATATTTT
CASSPRQGRNTIYF
>NA|NA|TRBJ2-2|TRBV5-5|12
TGTGCCAGCAGCCCAAACACCGGGGAGCTGTTTTTT
CASSPNTGELFF
>TRBD1|many|TRBJ1-5|TRBV27|15
TGTGCCAGCAGAGAGGGACAGGTTAGCAATCAGCCCCAGCATTTT
CASREGQVSNQPQHF
>TRBD2|NA|TRBJ2-2|TRBV11-2|16
TGTGCCAGCAGCCCGACTAGCGGGGGGTACACCGGGGAGCTGTTTTTT
CASSPTSGGYTGELFF
>NA|NA|TRBJ1-1|TRBV19|14
TGTGCCAGTAGTATAGATGGGGGGATCACTGAAGCTTTCTTT
CASSIDGGITEAFF
>NA|NA|TRBJ1-1|TRBV18|15
TGTGCCAGCTCACCAAATACAGGGTGGGAGACTGAAGCTTTCTTT
CASSPNTGWETEAFF
>TRBD1|NA|TRBJ2-7|TRBV24-1|15
TGTGCCACCAGTGATTCCGGGACAGGGGTCTACGAGCAGTACTTC
CATSDSGTGVYEQYF
>NA|once|TRBJ1-1|TRBV13|15
TGTGCCAGCAGCCCCCGACCAGGAGGGGACACTGAAGCTTTCTTT
CASSPRPGGDTEAFF
>NA|NA|TRBJ2-5|TRBV24-1|16
TGTGCCACCAGTGATTTGGGGGACTCTTCACCGGAGACCCAGTACTTC
CATSDLGDSSPETQYF
>NA|few|TRBJ1-3|TRBV30|15
TGTGCCTGGAGTGCCCCAGGGATGAGTGGAAACACCATATATTTT
CAWSAPGMSGNTIYF
>NA|NA|TRBJ2-7|TRBV7-8|13
TGTGCCAGTAGGAGAGGGGGCTCCTACGAGCAGTACTTC
CASRRGGSYEQYF
>NA|NA|TRBJ1-4|TRBV28|12
TGTGCCAGCAGGACCCCGGGAGAAAAACTGTTTTTT
CASRTPGEKLFF
>TRBD1|NA|TRBJ2-7|TRBV4-2|15
TGTGCCAGCAGCCAAGATGGACAGGGGCTATACGAGCAGTACTTC
CASSQDGQGLYEQYF
>TRBD1|once|TRBJ2-1|TRBV29-1|14
TGCAGCGTTGGGGAGTGGGACAGCTACAATGAGCAGTTCTTC
CSVGEWDSYNEQFF
>NA|NA|TRBJ2-1|TRBV3-1/TRBV3-2|14
TGTGCCAGCAGCCGGTTCTTGGAGGACAATGAGCAGTTCTTC
CASSRFLEDNEQFF
>NA|NA|TRBJ1-3|TRBV6-2/TRBV6-3|16
TGTGCCAGCAGTTTACCCGGACTGCACGCCCGGTACACCATATATTTT
CASSLPGLHARYTIYF
>NA|few|TRBJ2-3|TRBV6-5|15
TGTGCCAGCAACCCAAATGAAGGGGCGGTAGATACGCAGTATTTT
CASNPNEGAVDTQYF
>TRBD2|NA|TRBJ2-7|TRBV7-9|15
TGTGCCAGCAGCTCCTCTAGCGGGAGCGCCGGGGAGCAGTACTTC
CASSSSSGSAGEQYF
>NA|NA|TRBJ1-2|TRBV12-3/TRBV12-4|12
TGTGCCAGCAGTGCCCGAATCGGGGGCTACACCTTC
CASSARIGGYTF
>TRBD2|NA|TRBJ2-5|TRBV7-3|13
TGTGCCAGCAGCCCAGCGGGAGGGGAGACCCAGTACTTC
CASSPAGGETQYF
>NA|NA|TRBJ1-4|TRBV11-2|13
TGTGCCAGCAGCTTAGACAGGGGTGAAAAACTGTTTTTT
CASSLDRGEKLFF
>TRBD2|NA|TRBJ2-7|TRBV4-1|15
TGCGCCAGCAGCCAGGGACTAGCGGCCCCCTACGAGCAGTACTTC
CASSQGLAAPYEQYF
>TRBD1|NA|TRBJ2-7|TRBV7-2|15
TGTGCCAGCAGCTTCTCTACGACAGGGGGGTACGAGCAGTACTTC
CASSFSTTGGYEQYF
>TRBD1|few|TRBJ1-2|TRBV28|16
TGTGCCAGCAGTTTATCGACAGGGGATACGAGGTATGGCTACACCTTC
CASSLSTGDTRYGYTF
>NA|NA|TRBJ1-5|TRBV27|12
TGTGCCAGCAGCCCCTCGGGGCAGCCCCAGCATTTT
CASSPSGQPQHF
>TRBD1|NA|TRBJ1-1|TRBV12-5|14
TGTGCTAGTGGTCTACAGGGGGCGAACACTGAAGCTTTCTTT
CASGLQGANTEAFF
>NA|once|TRBJ1-1|TRBV27|13
TGTGCCAGCAGTTTAAACAGGAACACTGAAGCTTTCTTT
CASSLNRNTEAFF
>TRBD2|NA|TRBJ2-5|TRBV12-3/TRBV12-4|13
TGTGCCAGCAGTACTAGCGTACAAGAGACCCAGTACTTC
CASSTSVQETQYF
>NA|NA|TRBJ1-1|TRBV6-5|15
TGTGCCAGCAGTTACTCAGACAGCGTAGAGACTGAAGCTTTCTTT
CASSYSDSVETEAFF
>NA|NA|TRBJ2-7|TRBV19|13
TGTGCCAGTAGGACCGGGACACTGGACGAGCAGTACTTC
CASRTGTLDEQYF
>TRBD1|NA|TRBJ1-1|TRBV28|19
TGTGCCAGCAGTTTCCTCGCCGCCCGTCGGGGGACAGGGAACACTGAAGCTTTCTTT
CASSFLAARRGTGNTEAFF
>TRBD2|NA|TRBJ2-3|TRBV7-2|15
TGTGCCAGCAGATCTAGCGGGGGGGCCGTGGATACGCAGTATTTT
CASRSSGGAVDTQYF
>NA|NA|TRBJ2-7|TRBV18|15
TGTGCCAGCTCACCGGGGGGTATAGGGACCTACGAGCAGTACTTC
CASSPGGIGTYEQYF